The 15 T cell receptor beta chains below come from one sample, sequenced in a study of blood T cell repertoires in COVID-19 (dated by TCRdb to 2020 to 2022). Library preparation used the immunoSEQ multiplex PCR assay. TCRdb stores this immuneACCESS table with in-frame sequences only. Part of the clones is absent; in the studies checked, under half of the shortfall reflects unresolved V genes, and no reason is known for the rest. A total of 300,000 to 350,000 clones appear in this sample, 88% of them only once. The ten largest account for about 5% of the sample. Sample: PBMCs or T cells enriched from blood (not recorded which). The receptors here all came from a man younger than 45 who had recovered from COVID-19.

V usage is TRBV7-8 and J usage is TRBJ2-5; 9 bases fit TRBD2. Trimming at V came to 8 bases and at J to 4 bases, leaving 14 bases not matched to a gene. The germline V gene encodes CDR1 SGHVS and CDR2 FQNEAQ. This CDR3 contains 16 residues. The CDR3 region has the DNA TGTGCCAGCCAAAAACGTCGGCTAGCGGGGAGAGAGACCCAGTACTTC. Protein: CASQKRRLAGRETQYF.

This chain links TRBV3-1 (or the pseudogene TRBV3-2) with TRBJ2-7; 9 bases line up with TRBD1. CDR1 LGHDT and CDR2 YNNKEL come from the germline V gene (reference sequence). V lost 4 bases to trimming and J lost 0 bases; unmatched junction nucleotides: 4. The CDR3 extends over 15 amino acids. Here the CDR3 DNA reads TGTGCCAGCAGCCGCCGGGACAGGGCCTCCTACGAGCAGTACTTC. This translates into CASSRRDRASYEQYF.

On this clone itself: Other DNA variants within this sample encode the same CDR3. The CDR3 region has the DNA TGTGCCACCAGGGACAGGGGGCAGGAGACCCAGTACTTC. This translates into CATRDRGQETQYF. The rearrangement joins TRBV24-1 to TRBJ2-5; 11 bases align to TRBD1. CDR1 and CDR2 (germline): KGHDR, SFDVKD. V dropped 7 bases and J dropped 5; count of bases not matched to a gene: 2. The CDR3 contains 13 residues.

The CDR3 nucleotides read TGTGCCAGCAGTTTATCTCTCCAGGTTCCGTATTTT. Translating gives CASSLSLQVPYF. V gene TRBV12-3 or TRBV12-4 combines with J gene TRBJ2-3, with unresolved D. This CDR3 spans 12 amino acids. With 2 bases removed from V and 14 bases from J, the gap between germline ends came to 14 bases.

V and J are TRBV11-2 and TRBJ2-7, with 9 bases that match TRBD1. The V gene end was trimmed by 1 base and the J gene end by 7 bases; junction bases not matched to a gene: 11. This CDR3 spans 16 amino acids. Germline lookup yields CDR1 SGHAT and CDR2 FQNNGV. The CDR3 nucleotides are TGTGCCAGCAGCTTAGCGCCCGGGACAGGGAGAATAGAGCAGTACTTC. Protein product: CASSLAPGTGRIEQYF. Together with reference TRBV11-2 and TRBJ2-7, the CDR3 gives the full variable domain: EAGVAQSPRYKIIEKRQSVAFWCNPISGHATLYWYQQILGQGPKLLIQFQNNGVVDDSQLPKDRFSAERLKGVDSTLKIQPAKLEDSAVYLCASSLAPGTGRIEQYFGPGTRLTVT.

The chain recombines TRBV27 with TRBJ1-4; TRBD1 matches 9 bases. The CDR3 length is 14 residues. The germline V gene encodes CDR1 MNHEY and CDR2 SMNVEV (reference sequence). Trimming at V came to 4 bases and at J to 8 bases, leaving 5 bases not matched to a gene. The CDR3 DNA follows: TGTGCCAGCAGTTACGGGACAGGGCGAGAAAAACTGTTTTTT. It is translated as CASSYGTGREKLFF.

V is TRBV25-1 and J is TRBJ2-1, with 12 bases fitting TRBD1. Germline lookup yields CDR1 MGHDK and CDR2 SYGVNS. This CDR3 has 15 residues. V shed 8 bases and J 7 bases; nucleotides not matched to a gene: 9. The CDR3 coding sequence is TGTGCCAGCCCGCCCCCGGGACAGGGGGCAAATGAGCAGTTCTTC. It yields the protein CASPPPGQGANEQFF.

The genes are TRBV19 and TRBJ1-1; D remains unclear. Germline V gives CDR1 LNHDA, CDR2 SQIVND (reference sequence). The V end was cut by 7 bases, the J end by 6 bases, with 12 bases between. This CDR3 has 12 amino acids. The CDR3 loop is CASNEGGAEAFF. The DNA of the CDR3 is TGTGCCAGTAATGAGGGTGGCGCTGAAGCTTTCTTT.

The chain links TRBV5-1 to TRBJ2-7; TRBD1 matches at 11 bases. Germline V gene lookup returns CDR1 SGHRS and CDR2 YFSETQ. After removal of 6 bases from V and 4 bases from J, the junction contained 9 bases not matched to a gene. The CDR3 is 15 amino acids. The CDR3 here is CASKIGQGASYEQYF. DNA of the CDR3: TGCGCCAGCAAGATCGGACAGGGGGCGTCGTACGAGCAGTACTTC.

The gene calls are TRBV5-1 and TRBJ1-6, with TRBD1 matching over 8 bases. Germline values: CDR1 SGHRS, CDR2 YFSETQ. The CDR3 spans 18 residues. V dropped 5 bases and J dropped 5; count of bases not matched to a gene: 15. The CDR3 spells CASSPGQGMSNDNSPLHF. CDR3 nucleotide sequence: TGCGCCAGCAGTCCTGGACAGGGAATGTCAAACGATAATTCACCCCTCCACTTT.

The table lists this clone with a count of one. The chain has TRBV28 and TRBJ2-7, with 9 bases that match TRBD1. This CDR3 has 14 residues. Germline CDR1 and CDR2: MDHEN and SYDVKM. V lost 6 bases, J lost 2 bases, and 5 bases stayed unmatched. The CDR3: CASSWTGATYEQYF. Here the CDR3 DNA reads TGTGCCAGCAGCTGGACAGGGGCTACCTACGAGCAGTACTTC.

The chain combines TRBV7-9 with TRBJ1-2; a weak D match, TRBD1 (5 bases). CDR3 length equals 15 residues. The germline V and J ends were trimmed by 5 bases and 8 bases, with 21 bases remaining between them. Looked up from germline, CDR1 is SEHNR and CDR2 is FQNEAQ (reference sequence). In nucleotides, the CDR3 is TGTGCCAGCAGCCAAGTCGGGGGGAGAGTGCTGGGCTACACCTTC. Residues: CASSQVGGRVLGYTF.

The chain employs TRBV15 and TRBJ1-5, with 9 bases matching TRBD1. Germline CDR1 reads LNHNV; CDR2 reads YYDKDF (reference sequence). The CDR3 has 14 amino acids. V lost 3 bases and J lost 10; bases outside the gene matches: 7. The DNA for the CDR3 is TGTGCCACCAGCAGTGACAGGGGGGGGGTACCCCAGCATTTT. This gives the protein CATSSDRGGVPQHF.

The chain carries TRBV19 and TRBJ1-5, with D possibly being TRBD1 (5 bases). CDR1 is LNHDA and CDR2 is SQIVND in the germline V gene (reference sequence). This CDR3 has 15 amino acids. The ends were cut back, 5 bases at V and 3 bases at J, with 14 bases in the middle. The DNA for the CDR3 is TGTGCCAGTAGTTGGGTACAGGACCCCAATCAGCCCCAGCATTTT. Its protein product is CASSWVQDPNQPQHF.

The chain couples TRBV5-1 to TRBJ2-3, with D possibly being TRBD2 (6 bases). This CDR3 has 15 amino acids. The V end lost 0 bases, the J end lost 3 bases, and 11 bases lay between the germline ends. Germline-derived CDR1 and CDR2 are SGHRS and YFSETQ. As DNA, the CDR3 is TGCGCCAGCAGCTTGGTGGCGGGGAGGACAGATACGCAGTATTTT. It is translated as CASSLVAGRTDTQYF.